The T cell receptor beta chain described here comes from a study of blood T cell repertoires in COVID-19. This CDR3 spans 14 amino acids. The J segment lost 2 bases and the V segment lost 4 bases, leaving 5 bases of the junction unmatched. Per the germline V gene, CDR1 is SGHRS and CDR2 is YFSETQ. Authors' methods: Amplifying reference gene primers gave estimates of nucleated cell counts. TCRdb's copy holds only in-frame clones and misses some; the assay was immunoSEQ multiplex PCR. D and trimming were read from the DNA, whereas the V and J calls and clone size are those reported in that table. Among roughly 190,000 clones listed, roughly nine tenths were seen once. The cohort comprised adults aged about 18 to 89 years residing in about 25 US areas. Cohort placement rested on clinical history that participants reported themselves.

The sample consisted of PBMCs or T cells enriched from blood (not recorded which). The source of this sequence is a woman in her twenties or thirties who had recovered from COVID-19. This chain links TRBV5-1 with TRBJ2-7; 8 nucleotides match TRBD1. Here the CDR3 DNA reads TGCGCCAGCAGCCTGGACAGGGTAACCTACGAGCAGTACTTC. Its protein is CASSLDRVTYEQYF. Supplemented by reference TRBV5-1 and TRBJ2-7, the full variable domain reads KAGVTQTPRYLIKTRGQQVTLSCSPISGHRSVSWYQQTPGQGLQFLFEYFSETQRNKGNFPGRFSGRQFSNSRSEMNVSTLELGDSALYLCASSLDRVTYEQYFGPGTRLTVT.